The 7 T cell receptor beta chains below all came from one sample that was sequenced in a study of cytomegalovirus exposure and HLA in healthy donors. The PCR was carried out with 60 Vbeta primers and 13 Jbeta primers. The method was immunoSEQ multiplex PCR; TCRdb's version includes in-frame clones alone and lacks a portion of them. The sample has about 150,000 clones; more than 9.5% are singletons. Sample: PBMCs. Receptors originate from a man aged 50-59 years in good health and CMV-seronegative.

This clone was seen more than once but under ten times. This rearrangement joins TRBV9 to TRBJ2-5; possibly TRBD2 for D (5 bases). The CDR3 sequence is 16 residues long. Trimming shortened V by 0 bases and J by 5 bases, and 17 bases separated the two germline ends. The germline V gene has CDR1 SGDLS and CDR2 YYNGEE. The CDR3 protein is CASSVGALVTKETQYF. The CDR3 nucleotides are TGTGCCAGCAGCGTAGGGGCACTAGTTACGAAGGAGACCCAGTACTTC.

This clone was observed a handful of times. The CDR3 DNA is TGTGCCAGCAGCCCAGGAAGGGGCGGCTACACCTTC. This translates into CASSPGRGGYTF. J is TRBJ1-2 and V is TRBV11-2; D is possibly TRBD1 (5 bases). Trimming pared 5 bases from V and 8 bases from J, leaving 12 bases between. The CDR3 has 12 residues. Per germline, CDR1 SGHAT and CDR2 FQNNGV.

The chain couples TRBV5-1 to TRBJ2-2; D may be TRBD1 (6 bases). The CDR3 is 15 residues long. Germline CDR1 SGHRS, CDR2 YFSETQ. V was trimmed by 3 bases and J by 3 bases, leaving 12 bases between them. The CDR3 sequence is CASSWTALDTGELFF. The CDR3 nucleotides are TGCGCCAGCAGCTGGACAGCGTTAGACACCGGGGAGCTGTTTTTT.

This clone was counted a few times. The chain carries TRBV28 and TRBJ2-2, with TRBD1 as a possible D gene (5 bases). The germline V gene has CDR1 MDHEN and CDR2 SYDVKM. CDR3 length: 14 residues. V dropped 8 bases and J dropped 4 bases, with 14 bases sitting between them. The CDR3 coding sequence is TGTGCCAGCCTTCTGCGACAGAGCACCGGGGAGCTGTTTTTT. Amino acids: CASLLRQSTGELFF.

This clone was counted between two and nine times. The chain links TRBV9 to TRBJ1-1, with no clear D. There are 14 residues in the CDR3. The ends were cut back, 5 bases at V and 0 bases at J, with 11 bases in the middle. Germline values: CDR1 SGDLS, CDR2 YYNGEE. In DNA, the CDR3 is TGTGCCAGCAGTACGGGAGTTATGAACACTGAAGCTTTCTTT. Translated, it gives CASSTGVMNTEAFF.

The V call is TRBV5-1, the J call TRBJ1-4; D gene ambiguous. Germline loops: CDR1 SGHRS, CDR2 YFSETQ. The V gene lost 0 bases and the J gene lost 5 bases, with 2 bases spanning the gap. The CDR3 has 12 residues. In DNA, the CDR3 is TGCGCCAGCAGCTTGGCAAATGAAAAACTGTTTTTT. This translates into CASSLANEKLFF. The entire variable domain, with the rest obtained from reference TRBV5-1 and TRBJ1-4, is as follows: KAGVTQTPRYLIKTRGQQVTLSCSPISGHRSVSWYQQTPGQGLQFLFEYFSETQRNKGNFPGRFSGRQFSNSRSEMNVSTLELGDSALYLCASSLANEKLFFGSGTQLSVL.

V gene TRBV6-5 combines with J gene TRBJ1-5; D may be TRBD1 (5 bases). The CDR3 loop spans 13 amino acids. Germline lookup yields CDR1 MNHEY and CDR2 SVGAGI. Between the trimmed V and J ends, which lost 4 bases and 7 bases, there was a span of 11 bases. CDR3 region: CASSSRVEQPQHF. CDR3 in DNA: TGTGCCAGCAGTTCCAGGGTGGAGCAGCCCCAGCATTTT.